The clone carrying this T cell receptor (beta chain) was recorded a few times. The entry originates in a study of T cell clonotyping in hematopoietic cell transplantation. CDR3 length: 13 residues. The V end was cut by 9 bases, the J end by 0 bases, with 11 bases between. CDR1 is LNHDA and CDR2 is SQIVND in the germline V gene (reference sequence). Generated by immunoSEQ multiplex PCR, the TCRdb table keeps only in-frame clones and is missing some. The table records 16,000 or so clones, around 66% of them present only once. This clonotype originated in a male patient aged 45-60 years who had an allogeneic stem cell transplant from an unrelated donor, so T cells may come from the graft donor. Some clones in this sample may be carry-over from other donors' samples. V gene TRBV19 combines with J gene TRBJ1-1; D call uncertain. The sample here was PBMCs, taken 30 days after allogeneic stem cell transplant. CDR3 region: CASKMTLNTEAFF. In DNA form, the CDR3 reads TGTGCCAGCAAAATGACACTGAACACTGAAGCTTTCTTT.